This is a list of T cell receptor beta chains from one sample in a study of cytomegalovirus exposure and HLA in healthy donors. Generated by immunoSEQ multiplex PCR, the TCRdb table keeps only in-frame clones and is missing some. The sample yields about 170,000 clones, more than 80% seen once. Input material: PBMCs. Receptor source: a woman between 18 and 29 years old in good health and CMV-seronegative. Each CDR3 is given with its conserved first and last residue. The D gene is left open where the match is weak. Expanded clones are given a class, and other clones once, few, many or no size at all.

13	.	TRBV19	TRBJ1-1	.	CASSFRQVSEAFF	TGTGCCAGTAGTTTTAGACAGGTCTCTGAAGCTTTCTTT
16	.	TRBV23-1	TRBJ1-1	.	CASSHNGPRGNTEAFF	TGCGCCAGCAGTCATAACGGCCCACGGGGGAACACTGAAGCTTTCTTT
13	.	TRBV28	TRBJ2-7	TRBD1	CASRPGQGFEQYF	TGTGCCAGCAGGCCGGGACAGGGATTCGAGCAGTACTTC
15	.	TRBV13	TRBJ2-7	TRBD1	CASSLGVTGTYEQYF	TGTGCCAGCAGCTTAGGCGTGACAGGGACCTACGAGCAGTACTTC
16	.	TRBV9	TRBJ2-1	TRBD2	CASSLIGTSGFNEQFF	TGTGCCAGCAGCCTCATAGGGACTAGCGGATTCAATGAGCAGTTCTTC
13	once	TRBV14	TRBJ2-7	.	CASSPPDSYEQYF	TGTGCCAGCAGCCCCCCCGACAGCTACGAGCAGTACTTC
15	.	TRBV4-1	TRBJ2-2	.	CASSQTLRDTGELFF	TGCGCCAGCAGCCAAACCCTTAGAGACACCGGGGAGCTGTTTTTT
17	.	TRBV13	TRBJ2-1	TRBD2	CASSSTSGRPGYNEQFF	TGTGCCAGCAGCTCGACTAGCGGGAGACCAGGCTACAATGAGCAGTTCTTC
16	.	TRBV28	TRBJ1-5	TRBD1	CASSFDAGTGHQPQHF	TGTGCCAGCAGTTTCGATGCCGGGACAGGGCATCAGCCCCAGCATTTT
14	.	TRBV6-5	TRBJ1-1	.	CASSAIRGGAEAFF	TGTGCCAGCAGTGCGATAAGGGGAGGGGCTGAAGCTTTCTTT
15	.	TRBV27	TRBJ2-1	TRBD1	CASSLAPTGGNEQFF	TGTGCCAGCAGTTTAGCCCCGACAGGGGGCAATGAGCAGTTCTTC
14	.	TRBV18	TRBJ2-7	.	CASSPPAYSYEQYF	TGTGCCAGCTCACCACCGGCATACTCCTACGAGCAGTACTTC
13	.	TRBV2	TRBJ1-5	.	CAIRIRVNQPQHF	TGTGCCATCCGTATCCGAGTAAATCAGCCCCAGCATTTT
17	.	TRBV23-1	TRBJ2-6	TRBD2	CASSQSGGTSGANVLTF	TGCGCCAGCAGTCAATCGGGAGGGACTTCTGGGGCCAACGTCCTGACTTTC
16	few	TRBV5-6	TRBJ2-2	TRBD1	CASSLVTGVRTGELFF	TGTGCCAGCAGCTTGGTAACAGGGGTCCGGACCGGGGAGCTGTTTTTT
16	.	TRBV29-1	TRBJ2-1	.	CSVEDRGYGNYNEQFF	TGCAGCGTTGAAGATCGGGGTTACGGGAACTACAATGAGCAGTTCTTC
15	.	TRBV4-1	TRBJ1-3	.	CASSQGDSPGNTIYF	TGCGCCAGCAGTCAAGGAGACTCCCCGGGAAACACCATATATTTT
14	.	TRBV19	TRBJ2-3	.	CASSMSRGTDTQYF	TGTGCCAGTAGTATGAGCAGGGGAACAGATACGCAGTATTTT
15	.	TRBV6-5	TRBJ1-6	.	CASSYSDRNNSPLHF	TGTGCCAGCAGTTACTCCGACAGGAATAATTCACCCCTCCACTTT
16	few	TRBV2	TRBJ1-5	TRBD1	CASRAHRGHSNQPQHF	TGTGCCAGCAGGGCTCACAGGGGCCATAGCAATCAGCCCCAGCATTTT
13	.	TRBV7-2	TRBJ2-7	.	CASSFTSSYEQYF	TGTGCCAGCAGCTTTACAAGCTCCTACGAGCAGTACTTC
13	.	TRBV28	TRBJ2-7	.	CASRPTARYEQYF	TGTGCCAGCCGACCGACAGCCCGATACGAGCAGTACTTC
14	.	TRBV18	TRBJ2-3	TRBD2	CASSPSGQVDTQYF	TGTGCCAGCTCACCTAGCGGGCAGGTAGATACGCAGTATTTT
15	.	TRBV7-3	TRBJ2-3	.	CASTNLLESADTQYF	TGTGCCAGCACCAACTTACTAGAAAGCGCAGATACGCAGTATTTT
15	.	TRBV28	TRBJ1-6	.	CASSGSGGGRSPLHF	TGTGCCAGCAGTGGGAGCGGAGGAGGTCGTTCACCCCTCCACTTT
15	.	TRBV2	TRBJ1-2	TRBD1	CASSPNRGWSYGYTF	TGTGCCAGCAGTCCAAACAGGGGATGGAGCTATGGCTACACCTTC
15	.	TRBV2	TRBJ2-1	TRBD2	CASAPAGGTYNEQFF	TGTGCCAGCGCCCCGGCGGGGGGTACCTACAATGAGCAGTTCTTC
14	.	TRBV5-5	TRBJ2-7	TRBD2	CASSIPSGGDEQYF	TGTGCCAGCAGCATCCCTAGCGGAGGGGACGAGCAGTACTTC
15	.	TRBV4-2	TRBJ2-1	.	CASSQVLAFLSEQFF	TGTGCCAGCAGCCAAGTCCTAGCCTTCCTTAGTGAGCAGTTCTTC
14	.	TRBV18	TRBJ2-1	.	CASSVLAKEHEQFF	TGTGCCAGCTCAGTCCTCGCCAAGGAGCATGAGCAGTTCTTC
17	.	TRBV5-4	TRBJ2-6	.	CASSRGDASSGANVLTF	TGTGCCAGCAGCCGCGGGGATGCAAGCTCTGGGGCCAACGTCCTGACTTTC
19	.	TRBV28	TRBJ1-1	.	CASSLYLSYSGGMNTEAFF	TGTGCCAGCAGTTTATACCTATCGTATTCGGGAGGAATGAACACTGAAGCTTTCTTT